Following are 10 T cell receptor beta chains from one sample sequenced in a study of Ad26.COV2.S vaccination and SARS-CoV-2 variants. Only in-frame clones appear in the TCRdb table, and some are missing; sequencing was by immunoSEQ multiplex PCR. Of over 350,000 clones detected, about 85% appear once; the ten largest clones hold approximately 3.7%. Treatment: approximately 18 received Ad26.COV2.S at low or high dose, single or two shots; a few received placebo; per-sample allocation not given. The samples were gathered on day 63 after the first injection of vaccine or placebo. The sample consisted of peripheral blood, taken in a trial of Ad26.COV2.S vaccine versus placebo. The receptors here all came from a person aged 18-65 years who received the Ad26.COV2.S COVID-19 vaccine or a placebo.

V is TRBV5-4 and J is TRBJ2-3, with D possibly matching TRBD2 (6 bases). The CDR3 is 16 residues long. Germline V lookup: CDR1 SGHNT, CDR2 YYREEE (reference sequence). Deletions cut 4 bases from V and 1 base from J, with 16 bases between. This CDR3 is CASSGHPGDGTDTQYF. CDR3 nucleotide sequence: TGTGCCAGCAGCGGCCACCCGGGGGATGGCACAGATACGCAGTATTTT.

The chain recombines TRBV15 with TRBJ2-1; no definite D call. Germline CDR1 LNHNV, CDR2 YYDKDF (reference sequence). The V end lost 3 bases, the J end lost 2 bases, and 14 bases lay between the germline ends. This CDR3 comprises 16 residues. The CDR3 DNA reads TGTGCCACCAGCAGGGTTTACAGTAGAGCCTACAATGAGCAGTTCTTC. Amino acids: CATSRVYSRAYNEQFF.

V usage is TRBV14 and J usage is TRBJ1-2; D is perhaps TRBD1 (5 bases). This CDR3 has 14 residues. The germline CDR1 and CDR2 sequences are SGHDN and FVKESK. The germline V and J ends were trimmed by 1 base and 4 bases, with 10 bases remaining between them. The CDR3 loop reads CASSQVQGPYGYTF. The CDR3 bases are TGTGCCAGCAGCCAAGTCCAGGGCCCCTATGGCTACACCTTC.

This sequence joins TRBV6-5 and TRBJ1-2; the match to TRBD1 covers 7 bases. Germline lookup yields CDR1 MNHEY and CDR2 SVGAGI. V lost 6 bases and J lost 6; bases outside the gene matches: 13. The CDR3 contains 15 residues. DNA of the CDR3: TGTGCCAGCAGCTTATACGGACAGGACTCGGATGGCTACACCTTC. Its translation: CASSLYGQDSDGYTF.

The V and J genes are TRBV7-9 and TRBJ2-1; 8 nucleotides align to TRBD1. The CDR3 contains 15 residues. V gave up 3 bases and J gave up 9 bases; unmatched junction bases: 10. Germline V CDR1 and CDR2: SEHNR, FQNEAQ (reference sequence). The CDR3 DNA sequence: TGTGCCAGCAGCTTCGTCGACAGGGGTACGGTTGAGCAGTTCTTC. This encodes CASSFVDRGTVEQFF.

The chain has TRBV6-1 and TRBJ2-7; weak D call: TRBD2 (6 bases). Trimming cost V 1 base and J 9 bases, with 19 bases left between them. This CDR3 has 15 residues. Looked up from germline, CDR1 is MNHNS and CDR2 is SASEGT. The CDR3 coding sequence is TGTGCCAGCAGTGAAGGCGTCACCGCCACGACTAGGCAGTACTTC. Translating gives CASSEGVTATTRQYF.

This sequence joins TRBV5-1 and TRBJ1-2, with 7 bases lining up with TRBD1. The CDR3 is made up of 15 amino acids. V lost 3 bases, J lost 5 bases, and 10 bases stayed unmatched. In germline, CDR1 is SGHRS, CDR2 YFSETQ. As DNA, the CDR3 is TGCGCCAGCAGCTACCAGGGGACAGCCCCTTATGGCTACACCTTC. Its translation is CASSYQGTAPYGYTF. The variable domain in full, completed from reference TRBV5-1 and TRBJ1-2, reads KAGVTQTPRYLIKTRGQQVTLSCSPISGHRSVSWYQQTPGQGLQFLFEYFSETQRNKGNFPGRFSGRQFSNSRSEMNVSTLELGDSALYLCASSYQGTAPYGYTFGSGTRLTVV.

The genes are TRBV19 and TRBJ1-6; D uncertain. Trimming left V 7 bases short and J 10 bases short, with 17 bases between. The CDR3 runs 14 residues. The germline V gene encodes CDR1 LNHDA and CDR2 SQIVND (reference sequence). DNA of the CDR3: TGTGCCAGTAAAGCAGAGGGAATGTACTCACCCCTCCACTTT. It specifies CASKAEGMYSPLHF.

Points on this clone: The identical CDR3 is also encoded by other nucleotide sequences in the sample. The rearrangement links TRBV5-1 to TRBJ1-2, with TRBD1 matching over 8 bases. V lost 4 bases, J lost 5 bases, and 7 bases stayed unmatched. This CDR3 has 14 residues. Germline V gene sequence: CDR1 SGHRS, CDR2 YFSETQ. The CDR3 DNA is TGCGCCAGCAGCCCCGGACAGGGAGGGTATGGCTACACCTTC. Translating gives CASSPGQGGYGYTF.

This clone occurred a few times. The gene calls are TRBV19 and TRBJ1-5, with a possible D match to TRBD1 (5 bases). CDR1 and CDR2 (germline): LNHDA, SQIVND (reference sequence). This CDR3 is 15 amino acids long. The V gene lost 7 bases and the J gene lost 0 bases, with 13 bases spanning the gap. The CDR3 reads CASIPAGDSNQPQHF. The CDR3 bases are TGTGCCAGTATCCCGGCGGGGGATAGCAATCAGCCCCAGCATTTT.